The next 16 T cell receptor beta chains were all read from a single sample in a study of OX40 agonist ivuxolimab in advanced cancers. Repertoires were generated with immunoSEQ multiplex PCR, while TCRdb's copy carries only in-frame clones and drops some. Found here are 23,000 or so clones, around 80% of them singletons; the top ten hold over 1.1%. The sequencing here drew on CD4+ or CD8+ T cells sorted from blood, taken in a trial of the OX40 agonist ivuxolimab. All receptors come from an adult with an advanced solid tumor such as melanoma, head and neck, liver or kidney cancer.

As to this clone: This same CDR3 is encoded by further DNA sequences in the sample. The CDR3 reads CASSDRGIQPQHF. CDR3 bases: TGTGCCAGTAGCGACAGGGGGATACAGCCCCAGCATTTT. The chain couples TRBV19 to TRBJ1-5; 9 bases are shared with TRBD1. Germline CDR1 is LNHDA and CDR2 is SQIVND (reference sequence). J was trimmed by 7 bases and V by 6 bases; bases with no gene match: 4. This CDR3 region has 13 residues. Full variable domain (rest looked up from reference TRBV19 and TRBJ1-5): DGGITQSPKYLFRKEGQNVTLSCEQNLNHDAMYWYRQDPGQGLRLIYYSQIVNDFQKGDIAEGYSVSREKKESFPLTVTSAQKNPTAFYLCASSDRGIQPQHFGDGTRLSIL.

The chain couples TRBV18 to TRBJ1-1; a weak D match, TRBD1 (6 bases). There are 13 residues in the CDR3. Germline assignment: CDR1 KGHSH and CDR2 LQKENI. V was trimmed by 7 bases and J by 1 base, leaving 10 bases between them. The CDR3 is CASLRTANTEAFF. For the CDR3, the DNA is TGTGCCAGCTTAAGGACAGCGAACACTGAAGCTTTCTTT.

The chain couples TRBV27 to TRBJ1-1; D might be TRBD1 (5 bases). The V end lost 5 bases, the J end lost 2 bases, and 15 bases lay between the germline ends. The CDR3 covers 15 residues. Germline loops: CDR1 MNHEY, CDR2 SMNVEV (reference sequence). This chain's CDR3 is CASSPKRGINTEAFF. The CDR3 region has the DNA TGTGCCAGCAGTCCTAAAAGGGGTATCAACACTGAAGCTTTCTTT.

This clone was found a few times. The chain links TRBV4-3 to TRBJ2-1; tentatively, D is TRBD2 (5 bases). The CDR3 is 17 residues long. The V gene lost 0 bases and the J gene lost 9 bases, with 21 bases spanning the gap. Germline lookup yields CDR1 LGHNA and CDR2 YSLEER. CDR3 in DNA: TGCGCCAGCAGCCAAGAGGTGGGCGGGTCTGGTGCAGGTGAGCAGTTCTTC. Protein sequence: CASSQEVGGSGAGEQFF.

V is TRBV7-2 and J is TRBJ1-4, with 10 bases lining up with TRBD1. The trim removed 6 bases at V and 7 bases at J, leaving 5 bases unmatched. Germline V gives CDR1 SGHTA, CDR2 FQGNSA. This CDR3 spans 14 amino acids. This CDR3 is CASRRTGGSEKLFF. CDR3 DNA: TGTGCCAGCAGACGGACAGGGGGTTCTGAAAAACTGTTTTTT. Full variable domain (rest looked up from reference TRBV7-2 and TRBJ1-4): GAGVSQSPSNKVTEKGKDVELRCDPISGHTALYWYRQSLGQGLEFLIYFQGNSAPDKSGLPSDRFSAERTGGSVSTLTIQRTQQEDSAVYLCASRRTGGSEKLFFGSGTQLSVL.

This clone was counted between two and nine times. The chain is built from TRBV2 and TRBJ1-1; D might be TRBD1 (5 bases). The CDR3 is made up of 13 amino acids. Trimming removed 5 bases from V and 1 base from J, with 8 bases in between. Per germline, CDR1 SNHLY and CDR2 FYNNEI. CDR3 in amino acids: CASSWDGNTEAFF. The CDR3 DNA follows: TGTGCCAGCAGTTGGGACGGGAACACTGAAGCTTTCTTT.

This clone was detected once. This chain joins TRBV30 and TRBJ2-1, with TRBD1 as a possible D gene (5 bases). Germline V CDR1 and CDR2: GTSNPN, SVGIG (reference sequence). The CDR3 length is 12 residues. Trimming took off 4 bases at V and 10 bases at J, with 14 bases between the two ends. CDR3 in DNA: TGTGCCTGGAATCAAAGGGGTCGGGAGCAGTTCTTC. Protein product: CAWNQRGREQFF. The full variable domain, with the rest looked up from reference TRBV30 and TRBJ2-1, is SQTIHQWPATLVQPVGSPLSLECTVEGTSNPNLYWYRQAAGRGLQLLFYSVGIGQISSEVPQNLSASRPQDRQFILSSKKLLLSDSGFYLCAWNQRGREQFFGPGTRLTVL.

This clone was detected a few times. V usage is TRBV18 and J usage is TRBJ1-1; D unclear. Germline CDR1 and CDR2: KGHSH and LQKENI. The CDR3 covers 13 residues. The V and J ends lost 1 base and 1 base respectively, with 4 bases between them. CDR3 DNA sequence: TGTGCCAGCTCACCACAGAAGAACACTGAAGCTTTCTTT. Residues: CASSPQKNTEAFF.

The chain joins TRBV18 to TRBJ1-1; the match to TRBD1 covers 8 bases. From germline, CDR1 is KGHSH and CDR2 LQKENI. There are 14 residues in the CDR3. The trim removed 1 base at V and 7 bases at J, leaving 5 bases unmatched. The CDR3 loop is CASSPRGTGGEAFF. Here the CDR3 DNA reads TGTGCCAGCTCACCACGGGGTACAGGGGGTGAAGCTTTCTTT.

The rearrangement uses TRBV15 and TRBJ1-1, with 11 positions matching TRBD1. Germline CDR1 and CDR2: LNHNV and YYDKDF (reference sequence). The CDR3 is 16 amino acids. The junction had 8 bases not matched to a gene; V was cut back by 5 bases and J by 3 bases. CDR3 sequence reads: CATSPGQGAFDTEAFF. In DNA, the CDR3 is TGTGCCACCAGCCCAGGACAGGGGGCGTTTGACACTGAAGCTTTCTTT.

The chain couples TRBV18 to TRBJ2-1, with D uncertain. Trimming shortened V by 0 bases and J by 7 bases, and 13 bases separated the two germline ends. The length of the CDR3 is 15 residues. Per germline, CDR1 KGHSH and CDR2 LQKENI. CDR3 nucleotides: TGTGCCAGCTCACCACCGAGCGAGACTCCTAATGAGCAGTTCTTC. As protein: CASSPPSETPNEQFF.

The gene calls are TRBV4-3 and TRBJ2-7; TRBD2 matches at 9 bases. Germline V CDR1 and CDR2: LGHNA, YSLEER. V gave up 2 bases and J gave up 0 bases; unmatched junction bases: 5. The CDR3 is 16 residues long. CDR3 residues: CASSQSLAGTSYEQYF. CDR3 sequence (DNA): TGCGCCAGCAGCCAAAGCCTAGCGGGGACCTCCTACGAGCAGTACTTC.

The V call is TRBV28, the J call TRBJ1-1; D gene uncertain. The germline gives CDR1 MDHEN, CDR2 SYDVKM. The CDR3 runs 14 residues. The ends were cut back, 6 bases at V and 4 bases at J, with 15 bases in the middle. In DNA form, the CDR3 reads TGTGCCAGCAGCCCCGCCGGGGAAAGCACTGAAGCTTTCTTT. The encoded protein is CASSPAGESTEAFF.

This chain links TRBV7-2 with TRBJ2-3; tentatively, D is TRBD2 (5 bases). The CDR3 runs 15 residues. V shed 1 base and J shed 0 bases, with 8 bases lying between them. Germline CDR1 reads SGHTA; CDR2 reads FQGNSA. This chain's CDR3 is CASSLDGLSTDTQYF. The CDR3 nucleotides are TGTGCCAGCAGCTTAGACGGACTTAGCACAGATACGCAGTATTTT.

The rearrangement joins TRBV9 to TRBJ1-4; D not resolved. Deletions cut 0 bases from V and 8 bases from J, with 11 bases between. Germline loops: CDR1 SGDLS, CDR2 YYNGEE. The CDR3 spans 14 residues. The CDR3 loop is CASSVDQRVEKLFF. The CDR3 coding sequence is TGTGCCAGCAGCGTAGATCAAAGGGTAGAAAAACTGTTTTTT.

This chain joins TRBV2 and TRBJ2-5, with TRBD2 matching 9 bases. V lost 6 bases and J lost 5; bases outside the gene matches: 10. Germline V gene sequence: CDR1 SNHLY, CDR2 FYNNEI. There are 15 residues in the CDR3. The CDR3 nucleotides read TGTGCCAGCAGAGAAAGGCTAGCGGGAACTGAGACCCAGTACTTC. It specifies CASRERLAGTETQYF.